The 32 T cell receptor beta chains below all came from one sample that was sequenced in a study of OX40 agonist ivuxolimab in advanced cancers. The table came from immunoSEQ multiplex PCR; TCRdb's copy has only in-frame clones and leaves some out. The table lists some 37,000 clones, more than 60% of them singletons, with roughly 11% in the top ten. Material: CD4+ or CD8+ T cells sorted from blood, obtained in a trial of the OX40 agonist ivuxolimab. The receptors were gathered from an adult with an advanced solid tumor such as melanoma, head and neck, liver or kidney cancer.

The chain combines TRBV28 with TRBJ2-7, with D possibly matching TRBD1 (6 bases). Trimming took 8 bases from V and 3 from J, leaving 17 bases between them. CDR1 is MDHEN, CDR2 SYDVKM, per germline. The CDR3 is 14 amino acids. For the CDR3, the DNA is TGTGCCAGCGCGGACGTAAGGGGGTACTACGAGCAGTACTTC. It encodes CASADVRGYYEQYF.

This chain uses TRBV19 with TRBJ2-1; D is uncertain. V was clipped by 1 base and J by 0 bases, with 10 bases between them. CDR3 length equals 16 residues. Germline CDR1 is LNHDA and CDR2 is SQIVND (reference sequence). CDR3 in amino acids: CASSIVPTSSYNEQFF. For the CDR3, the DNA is TGTGCCAGTAGTATAGTTCCGACAAGCTCCTACAATGAGCAGTTCTTC.

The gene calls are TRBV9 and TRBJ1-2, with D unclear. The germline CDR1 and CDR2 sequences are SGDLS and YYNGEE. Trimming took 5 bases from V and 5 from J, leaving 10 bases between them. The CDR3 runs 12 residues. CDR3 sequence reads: CASSAYYYGYTF. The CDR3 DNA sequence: TGTGCCAGCAGTGCTTACTATTATGGCTACACCTTC. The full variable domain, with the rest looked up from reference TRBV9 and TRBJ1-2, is DSGVTQTPKHLITATGQRVTLRCSPRSGDLSVYWYQQSLDQGLQFLIQYYNGEERAKGNILERFSAQQFPDLHSELNLSSLELGDSALYFCASSAYYYGYTFGSGTRLTVV.

The CDR3 sequence is CASSLAGFNEKLFF. CDR3 DNA sequence: TGTGCCAGCAGCTTAGCAGGGTTTAATGAAAAACTGTTTTTT. V is TRBV7-9 and J is TRBJ1-4; D unclear. V was cut by 0 bases and J by 4 bases, with 6 bases left in between. The CDR3 extends over 14 amino acids. Germline V lookup: CDR1 SEHNR, CDR2 FQNEAQ (reference sequence).

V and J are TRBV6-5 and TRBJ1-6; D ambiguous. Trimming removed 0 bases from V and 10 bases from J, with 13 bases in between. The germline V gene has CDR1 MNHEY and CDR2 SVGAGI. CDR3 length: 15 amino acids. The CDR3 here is CASSYSKYSGSPLHF. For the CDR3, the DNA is TGTGCCAGCAGTTACTCGAAGTATAGTGGATCACCCCTCCACTTT.

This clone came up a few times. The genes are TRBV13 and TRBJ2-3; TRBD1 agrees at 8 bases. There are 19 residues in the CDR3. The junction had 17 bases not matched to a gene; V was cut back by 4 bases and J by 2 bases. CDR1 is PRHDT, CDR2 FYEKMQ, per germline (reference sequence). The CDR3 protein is CASSSTGETGATTTDTQYF. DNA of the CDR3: TGTGCCAGCAGCTCGACAGGGGAGACGGGGGCCACGACCACAGATACGCAGTATTTT.

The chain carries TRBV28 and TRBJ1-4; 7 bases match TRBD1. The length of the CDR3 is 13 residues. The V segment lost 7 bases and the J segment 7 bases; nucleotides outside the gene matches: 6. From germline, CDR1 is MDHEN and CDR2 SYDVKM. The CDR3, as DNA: TGTGCCAGCAAGGGGGCTTACAGTGAAAAACTGTTTTTT. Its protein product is CASKGAYSEKLFF.

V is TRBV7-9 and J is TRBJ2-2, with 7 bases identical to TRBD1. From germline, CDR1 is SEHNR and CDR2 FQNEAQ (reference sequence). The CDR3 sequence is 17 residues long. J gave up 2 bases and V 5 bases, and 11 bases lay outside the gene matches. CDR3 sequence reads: CASSTQTGTANTGELFF. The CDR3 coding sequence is TGTGCCAGCAGCACTCAAACCGGGACAGCTAACACCGGGGAGCTGTTTTTT.

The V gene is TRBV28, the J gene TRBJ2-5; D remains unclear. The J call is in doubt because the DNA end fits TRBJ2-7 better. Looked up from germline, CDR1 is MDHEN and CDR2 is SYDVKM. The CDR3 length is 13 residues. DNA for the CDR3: TGTGCCAGCAGTTCTGGGATCCGCTACGAGCAGTACTTC. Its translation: CASSSGIRYEQYF.

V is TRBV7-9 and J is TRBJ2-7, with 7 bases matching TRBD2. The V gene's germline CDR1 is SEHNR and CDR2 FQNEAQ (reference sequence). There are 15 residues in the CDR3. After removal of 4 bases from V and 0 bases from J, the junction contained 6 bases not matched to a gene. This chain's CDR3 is CASSSYGGSSYEQYF. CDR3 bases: TGTGCCAGCAGCTCGTACGGGGGGAGCTCCTACGAGCAGTACTTC.

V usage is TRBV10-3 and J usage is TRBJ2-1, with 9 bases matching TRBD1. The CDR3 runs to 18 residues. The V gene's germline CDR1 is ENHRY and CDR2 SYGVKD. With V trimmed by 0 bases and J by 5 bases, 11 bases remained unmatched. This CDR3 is CAISESLLPGQGDNEQFF. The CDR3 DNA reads TGTGCCATCAGTGAGTCCCTTTTACCGGGACAGGGTGACAATGAGCAGTTCTTC.

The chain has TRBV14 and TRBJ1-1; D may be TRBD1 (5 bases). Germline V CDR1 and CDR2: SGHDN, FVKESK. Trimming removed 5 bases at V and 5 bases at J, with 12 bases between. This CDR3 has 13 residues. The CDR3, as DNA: TGTGCCAGCAGCGCACAGGTACAAACTGAAGCTTTCTTT. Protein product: CASSAQVQTEAFF.

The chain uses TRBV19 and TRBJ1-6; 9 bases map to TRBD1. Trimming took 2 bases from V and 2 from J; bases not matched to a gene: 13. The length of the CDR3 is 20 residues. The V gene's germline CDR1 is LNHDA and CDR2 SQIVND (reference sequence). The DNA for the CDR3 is TGTGCCAGTAGTATAAATCTAAGGAGGACAGGGGCAACCTATAATTCACCCCTCCACTTT. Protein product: CASSINLRRTGATYNSPLHF.

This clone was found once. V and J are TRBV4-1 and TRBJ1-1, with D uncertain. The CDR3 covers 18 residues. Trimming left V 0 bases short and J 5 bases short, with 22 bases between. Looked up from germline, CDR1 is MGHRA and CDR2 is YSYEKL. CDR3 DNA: TGCGCCAGCAGCCAAGAGCGGGCAGCTTTAAGGGTAAGAACTGAAGCTTTCTTT. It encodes CASSQERAALRVRTEAFF.

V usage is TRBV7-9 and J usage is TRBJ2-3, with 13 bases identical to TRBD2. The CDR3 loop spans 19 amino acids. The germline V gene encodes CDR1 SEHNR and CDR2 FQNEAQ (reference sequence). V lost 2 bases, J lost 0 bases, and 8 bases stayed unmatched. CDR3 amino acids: CASSLTRTSGGSSTDTQYF. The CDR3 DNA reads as TGTGCCAGCAGCTTAACTCGGACTAGCGGGGGATCTAGCACAGATACGCAGTATTTT.

CDR3 loop: CASSDGEAYGYTF. The DNA of the CDR3 is TGTGCCAGCAGTGACGGGGAGGCCTATGGCTACACCTTC. The V and J genes are TRBV2 and TRBJ1-2; D uncertain. This CDR3 region has 13 residues. V lost 3 bases to trimming and J lost 4 bases, with 9 bases between them. From germline, CDR1 is SNHLY and CDR2 FYNNEI.

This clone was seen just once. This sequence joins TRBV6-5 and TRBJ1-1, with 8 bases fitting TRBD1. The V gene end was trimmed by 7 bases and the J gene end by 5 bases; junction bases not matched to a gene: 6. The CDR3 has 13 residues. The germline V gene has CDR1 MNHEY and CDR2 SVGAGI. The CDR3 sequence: CASTADRETEAFF. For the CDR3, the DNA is TGTGCCAGCACAGCGGACAGGGAGACTGAAGCTTTCTTT.

CDR3 amino acids: CASSLEWDGKNIQYF. CDR3 nucleotide sequence: TGCGCCAGCAGCTTGGAATGGGACGGGAAAAACATTCAGTACTTC. The chain uses TRBV5-1 and TRBJ2-4; the D gene could be TRBD1 or TRBD2 (5 bases each). Germline V CDR1 and CDR2: SGHRS, YFSETQ. V gave up 0 bases and J gave up 4 bases, with 11 bases separating them. The CDR3 length is 15 residues.

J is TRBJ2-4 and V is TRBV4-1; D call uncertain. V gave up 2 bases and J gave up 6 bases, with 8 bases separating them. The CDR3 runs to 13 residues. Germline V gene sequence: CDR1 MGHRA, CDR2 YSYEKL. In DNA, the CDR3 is TGCGCCAGCAGCCAATTAATGGTAAACATTCAGTACTTC. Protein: CASSQLMVNIQYF.

In nucleotides, the CDR3 is TGTGCCAGCAGTTTACTCGGACAGTTCAATTCACCCCTCCACTTT. Translation: CASSLLGQFNSPLHF. J is TRBJ1-6 and V is TRBV27, with D perhaps matching TRBD1 (6 bases). The germline V gene has CDR1 MNHEY and CDR2 SMNVEV (reference sequence). V gave up 2 bases and J gave up 7 bases, with 12 bases separating them. This CDR3 is built from 15 residues.

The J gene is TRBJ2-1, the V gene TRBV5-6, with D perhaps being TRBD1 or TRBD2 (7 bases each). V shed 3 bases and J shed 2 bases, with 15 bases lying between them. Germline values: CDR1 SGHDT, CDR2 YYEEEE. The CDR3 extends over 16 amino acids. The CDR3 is CASSWGGQSPYNEQFF. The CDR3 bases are TGTGCCAGCAGCTGGGGGGGACAGTCCCCCTACAATGAGCAGTTCTTC.

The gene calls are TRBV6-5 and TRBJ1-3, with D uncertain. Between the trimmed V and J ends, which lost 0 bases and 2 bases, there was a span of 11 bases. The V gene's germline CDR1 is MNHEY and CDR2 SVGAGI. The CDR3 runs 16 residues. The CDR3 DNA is TGTGCCAGCAGTTACTCTCCAGACCTCCCTGGAAACACCATATATTTT. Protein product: CASSYSPDLPGNTIYF.

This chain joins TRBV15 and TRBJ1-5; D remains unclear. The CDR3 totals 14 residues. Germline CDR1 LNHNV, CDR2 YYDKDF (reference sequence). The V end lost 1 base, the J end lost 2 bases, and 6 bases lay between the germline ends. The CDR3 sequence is CATSRVDGNQPQHF. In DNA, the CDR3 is TGTGCCACCAGCAGAGTAGATGGCAATCAGCCCCAGCATTTT.

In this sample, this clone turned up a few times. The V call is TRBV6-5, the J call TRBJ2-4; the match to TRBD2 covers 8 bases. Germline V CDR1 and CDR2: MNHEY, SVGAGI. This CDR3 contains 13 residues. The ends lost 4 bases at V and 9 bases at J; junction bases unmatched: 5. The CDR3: CASSWGLEGIQYF. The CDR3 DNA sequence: TGTGCCAGCAGTTGGGGACTAGAGGGCATTCAGTACTTC.

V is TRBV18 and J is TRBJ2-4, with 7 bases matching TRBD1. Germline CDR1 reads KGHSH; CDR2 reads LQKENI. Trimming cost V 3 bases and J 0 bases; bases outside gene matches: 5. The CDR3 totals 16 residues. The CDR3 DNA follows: TGTGCCAGCTCACCGTCGACAGGGATAGCCAAAAACATTCAGTACTTC. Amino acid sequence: CASSPSTGIAKNIQYF.

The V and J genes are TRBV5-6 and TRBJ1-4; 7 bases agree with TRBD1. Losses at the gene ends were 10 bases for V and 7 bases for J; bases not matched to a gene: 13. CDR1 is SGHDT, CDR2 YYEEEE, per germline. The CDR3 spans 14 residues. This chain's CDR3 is CASRQGGESEKLFF. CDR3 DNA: TGTGCCTCCCGACAGGGCGGTGAGAGTGAAAAACTGTTTTTT.

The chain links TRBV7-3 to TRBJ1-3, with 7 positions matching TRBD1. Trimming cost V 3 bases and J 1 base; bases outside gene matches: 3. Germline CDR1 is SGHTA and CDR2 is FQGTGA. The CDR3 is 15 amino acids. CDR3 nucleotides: TGTGCCAGCAGCTTGTCAGGGGGTTCTGGAAACACCATATATTTT. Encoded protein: CASSLSGGSGNTIYF.

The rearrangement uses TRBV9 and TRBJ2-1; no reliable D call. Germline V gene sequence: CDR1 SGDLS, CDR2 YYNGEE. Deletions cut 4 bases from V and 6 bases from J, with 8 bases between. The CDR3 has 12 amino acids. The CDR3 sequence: CASSLSSNEQFF. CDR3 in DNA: TGTGCCAGCAGCCTATCTAGCAATGAGCAGTTCTTC. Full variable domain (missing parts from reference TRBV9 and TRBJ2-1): DSGVTQTPKHLITATGQRVTLRCSPRSGDLSVYWYQQSLDQGLQFLIQYYNGEERAKGNILERFSAQQFPDLHSELNLSSLELGDSALYFCASSLSSNEQFFGPGTRLTVL.

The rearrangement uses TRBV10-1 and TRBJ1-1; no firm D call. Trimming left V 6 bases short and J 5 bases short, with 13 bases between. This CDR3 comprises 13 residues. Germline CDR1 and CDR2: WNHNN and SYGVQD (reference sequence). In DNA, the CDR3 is TGCGCCAGCAGCCCAATCTGGGGAACTGAAGCTTTCTTT. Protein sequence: CASSPIWGTEAFF.

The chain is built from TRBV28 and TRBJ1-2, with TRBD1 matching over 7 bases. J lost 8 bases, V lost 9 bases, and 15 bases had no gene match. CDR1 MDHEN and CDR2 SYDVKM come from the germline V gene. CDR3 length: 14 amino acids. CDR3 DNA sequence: TGTGCCAGTACGTACGGGACAGACGTCCGAGGCTACACCTTC. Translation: CASTYGTDVRGYTF.

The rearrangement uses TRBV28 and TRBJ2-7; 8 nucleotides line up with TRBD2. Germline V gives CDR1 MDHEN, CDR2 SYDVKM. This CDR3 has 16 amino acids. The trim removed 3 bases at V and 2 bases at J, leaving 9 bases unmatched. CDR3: CASSLGEAGDPYEQYF. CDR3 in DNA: TGTGCCAGCAGTTTGGGGGAAGCGGGGGATCCCTACGAGCAGTACTTC.

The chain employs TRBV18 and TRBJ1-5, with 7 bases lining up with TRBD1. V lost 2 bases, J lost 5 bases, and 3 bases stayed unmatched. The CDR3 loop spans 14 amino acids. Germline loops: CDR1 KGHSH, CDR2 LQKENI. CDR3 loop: CASSPSTGDQPQHF. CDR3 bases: TGTGCCAGCTCACCATCCACAGGGGATCAGCCCCAGCATTTT. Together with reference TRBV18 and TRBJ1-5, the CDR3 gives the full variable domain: NAGVMQNPRHLVRRRGQEARLRCSPMKGHSHVYWYRQLPEEGLKFMVYLQKENIIDESGMPKERFSAEFPKEGPSILRIQQVVRGDSAAYFCASSPSTGDQPQHFGDGTRLSIL.